This TCR beta chain is drawn from a study of blood T cell repertoires in COVID-19. Study-level background: COVID-19 samples collected from the United States, Italy and Spain covered acute and convalescent phases. T cells, B-cell-depleted T cells, or PBMCs supplied cDNA or gDNA.

Comments on this clone: The sample contains more than one DNA sequence encoding this CDR3.

The CDR3 has 19 residues. V lost 4 bases to trimming and J lost 1 base; unmatched junction nucleotides: 16. CDR1 is LGHDT and CDR2 is YNNKEL in the germline V gene (reference sequence). Original processing methods: Estimates of nucleated cell counts were drawn from the amplification of reference gene primers. Measured with immunoSEQ multiplex PCR; TCRdb has only the in-frame clones, and not every one. V and J calls and clone size follow that table, whereas D and trimming were derived from the DNA. Of a few hundred thousand clones in the sample, about 80% are singletons; the top ten hold around a sixth. Patients in Seattle were enrolled during active infection, then followed longitudinally.

The sample consisted of peripheral blood. The receptor was isolated from an older person with COVID-19, enrolled during active disease. The rearrangement links TRBV3-1 (or the pseudogene TRBV3-2) to TRBJ2-3; 8 bases map to TRBD2. The CDR3 coding sequence is TGTGCCAGCAGCCCGGGACTGGCGGGAGGTGGCGGGGGCACAGATACGCAGTATTTT. Its protein is CASSPGLAGGGGGTDTQYF.